These 7 T cell receptor beta chains share one sample of origin, sequenced in a study of shared clonotypes between healthy human individuals. Clones were sequenced by immunoSEQ multiplex PCR, and TCRdb holds only the in-frame ones, with some missing. The table lists some 1.5 million clones, 98% of them singletons, with around 0.45% in the top ten. The sequencing sample was made of naive CD4+ T cells sorted from blood. The sample's subset: CD45RA+ positively selected. Source of these receptors: a man aged 30 to 45 in good health.

This chain connects TRBV5-1 to TRBJ2-1; 9 bases line up with TRBD2. The V gene end was trimmed by 0 bases and the J gene end by 0 bases; junction bases not matched to a gene: 1. The germline V gene has CDR1 SGHRS and CDR2 YFSETQ. This CDR3 contains 16 residues. The CDR3 sequence is CASSLGTSASYNEQFF. In nucleotides, the CDR3 is TGCGCCAGCAGCTTGGGGACTAGCGCCTCCTACAATGAGCAGTTCTTC.

The chain combines TRBV5-1 with TRBJ1-1; D is unclear. Germline CDR1 and CDR2: SGHRS and YFSETQ. Between the trimmed V and J ends, which lost 0 bases and 4 bases, there was a span of 7 bases. The CDR3 runs 13 residues. The CDR3 region has the DNA TGCGCCAGCAGCTTGGAGCCCAGCACTGAAGCTTTCTTT. Translating it yields CASSLEPSTEAFF.

This rearrangement joins TRBV6-5 to TRBJ1-2, with D maybe TRBD1 (5 bases). V was shortened by 0 bases and J by 4 bases, with 9 bases between the two germline ends. Germline lookup yields CDR1 MNHEY and CDR2 SVGAGI. The CDR3 sequence is 14 residues long. Here the CDR3 reads CASSYSEGAYGYTF. The CDR3 bases are TGTGCCAGCAGTTACTCGGAAGGGGCCTATGGCTACACCTTC.

On this clone itself: The same CDR3 can be traced to other DNA sequences in this sample. The CDR3 loop reads CASSKGQGAYEQYF. The CDR3 DNA follows: TGCGCCAGCAGCAAGGGACAGGGTGCCTACGAGCAGTACTTC. The chain joins TRBV5-1 to TRBJ2-7; TRBD1 matches at 9 bases. V was clipped by 4 bases and J by 2 bases; unmatched bases: 4. CDR3 length: 14 residues. Germline V gene sequence: CDR1 SGHRS, CDR2 YFSETQ. Drawing the rest from reference TRBV5-1 and TRBJ2-7, the complete variable domain is KAGVTQTPRYLIKTRGQQVTLSCSPISGHRSVSWYQQTPGQGLQFLFEYFSETQRNKGNFPGRFSGRQFSNSRSEMNVSTLELGDSALYLCASSKGQGAYEQYFGPGTRLTVT.

V usage is TRBV1 and J usage is TRBJ2-3; TRBD2 is taken as the D call from the table, unchecked against the DNA. TRBV1 counts as a pseudogene. The CDR3 totals 15 residues. Here the CDR3 reads CTSSLGLAGSDTQYF. The CDR3 region has the DNA TGCACCAGCAGCCTTGGGCTAGCGGGCTCAGATACGCAGTATTTT.

The CDR3 nucleotides are TGTGCCAGCAGTATACCCGGGACTTCATCCTACGAGCAGTACTTC. Its protein product is CASSIPGTSSYEQYF. The genes are TRBV28 and TRBJ2-7; TRBD2 might be the D (6 bases). V shed 5 bases and J shed 1 base, with 15 bases lying between them. The V gene's germline CDR1 is MDHEN and CDR2 SYDVKM. CDR3 length: 15 amino acids.

The rearrangement links TRBV10-1 to TRBJ2-7; TRBD2 matches at 12 bases. Germline V lookup: CDR1 WNHNN, CDR2 SYGVQD (reference sequence). The CDR3 is made up of 16 amino acids. Losses at the gene ends were 5 bases for V and 1 base for J; bases not matched to a gene: 6. CDR3: CASSSGTSGLSYEQYF. The CDR3 DNA reads as TGCGCCAGCAGTTCCGGGACTAGCGGGCTTTCCTACGAGCAGTACTTC.